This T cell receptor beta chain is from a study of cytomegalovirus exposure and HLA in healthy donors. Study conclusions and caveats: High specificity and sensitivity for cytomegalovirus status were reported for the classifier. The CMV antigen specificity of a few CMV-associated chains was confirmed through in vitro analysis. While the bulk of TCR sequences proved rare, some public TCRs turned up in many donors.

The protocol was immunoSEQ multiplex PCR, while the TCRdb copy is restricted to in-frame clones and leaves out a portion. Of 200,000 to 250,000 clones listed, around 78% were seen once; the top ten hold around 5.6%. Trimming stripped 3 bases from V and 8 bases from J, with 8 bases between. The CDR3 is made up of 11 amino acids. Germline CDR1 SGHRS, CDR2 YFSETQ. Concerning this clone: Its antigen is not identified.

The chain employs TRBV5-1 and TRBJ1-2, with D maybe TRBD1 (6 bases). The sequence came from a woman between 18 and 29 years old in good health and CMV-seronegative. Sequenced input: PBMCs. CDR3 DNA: TGCGCCAGCAGCTGGGGGGGCGGCTACACCTTC. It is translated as CASSWGGGYTF. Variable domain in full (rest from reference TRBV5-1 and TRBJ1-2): KAGVTQTPRYLIKTRGQQVTLSCSPISGHRSVSWYQQTPGQGLQFLFEYFSETQRNKGNFPGRFSGRQFSNSRSEMNVSTLELGDSALYLCASSWGGGYTFGSGTRLTVV.